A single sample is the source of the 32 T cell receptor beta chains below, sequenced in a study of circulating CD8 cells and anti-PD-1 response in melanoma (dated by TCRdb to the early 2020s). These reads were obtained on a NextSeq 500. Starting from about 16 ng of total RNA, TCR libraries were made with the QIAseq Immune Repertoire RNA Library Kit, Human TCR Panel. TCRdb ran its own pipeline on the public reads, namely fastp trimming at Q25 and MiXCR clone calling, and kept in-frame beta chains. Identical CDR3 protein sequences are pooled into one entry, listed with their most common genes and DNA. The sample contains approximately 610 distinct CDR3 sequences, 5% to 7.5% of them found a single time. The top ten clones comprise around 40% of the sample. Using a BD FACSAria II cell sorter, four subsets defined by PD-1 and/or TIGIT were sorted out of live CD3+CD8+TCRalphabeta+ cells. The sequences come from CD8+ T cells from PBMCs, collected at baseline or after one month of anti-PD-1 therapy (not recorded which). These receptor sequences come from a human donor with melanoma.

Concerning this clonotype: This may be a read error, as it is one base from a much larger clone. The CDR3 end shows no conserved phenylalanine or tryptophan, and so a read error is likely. The CDR3 DNA follows: TGTGCCAGTGACAGGGTTCCGAACACTGAAGCTTTCCTT. Translated, it gives CASDRVPNTEAFL. V and J are TRBV19 and TRBJ1-1, with 7 bases aligning to TRBD1. The CDR3 has 13 residues. Germline values: CDR1 LNHDA, CDR2 SQIVND (reference sequence). Germline trimming cut 8 bases from V and 1 base from J; bases unmatched to any gene: 4.

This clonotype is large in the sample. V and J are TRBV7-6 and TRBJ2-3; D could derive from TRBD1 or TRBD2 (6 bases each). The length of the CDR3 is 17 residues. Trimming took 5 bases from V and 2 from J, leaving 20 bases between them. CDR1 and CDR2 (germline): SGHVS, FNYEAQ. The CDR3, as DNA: TGTGCCAGCAGCCCCTTCCTCGGGGGCATACTCACAGATACGCAGTATTTT. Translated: CASSPFLGGILTDTQYF.

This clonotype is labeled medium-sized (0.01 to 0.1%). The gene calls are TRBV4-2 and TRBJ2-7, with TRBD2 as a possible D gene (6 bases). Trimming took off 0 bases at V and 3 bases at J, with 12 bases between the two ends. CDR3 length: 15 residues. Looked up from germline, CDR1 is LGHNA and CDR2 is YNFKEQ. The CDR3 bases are TGTGCCAGCAGCCAAGATATGGGGGAGGTCTACGAGCAGTACTTC. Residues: CASSQDMGEVYEQYF.

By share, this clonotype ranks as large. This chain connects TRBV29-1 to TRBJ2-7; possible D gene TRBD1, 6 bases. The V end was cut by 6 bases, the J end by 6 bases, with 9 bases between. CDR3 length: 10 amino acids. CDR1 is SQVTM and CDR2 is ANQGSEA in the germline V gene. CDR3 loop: CSVGQTEQYF. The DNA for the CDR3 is TGCAGCGTCGGACAGACCGAGCAGTACTTC.

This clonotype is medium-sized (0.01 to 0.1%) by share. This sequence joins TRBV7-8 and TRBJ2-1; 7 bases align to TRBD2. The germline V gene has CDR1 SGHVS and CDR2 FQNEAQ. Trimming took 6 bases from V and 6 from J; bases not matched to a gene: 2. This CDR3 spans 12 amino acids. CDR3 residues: CASRLAANEQFF. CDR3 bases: TGTGCCAGCAGGCTAGCGGCCAATGAGCAGTTCTTC. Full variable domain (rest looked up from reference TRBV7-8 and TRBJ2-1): GAGVSQSPRYKVAKRGQDVALRCDPISGHVSLFWYQQALGQGPEFLTYFQNEAQLDKSGLPSDRFFAERPEGSVSTLKIQRTQQEDSAVYLCASRLAANEQFFGPGTRLTVL.

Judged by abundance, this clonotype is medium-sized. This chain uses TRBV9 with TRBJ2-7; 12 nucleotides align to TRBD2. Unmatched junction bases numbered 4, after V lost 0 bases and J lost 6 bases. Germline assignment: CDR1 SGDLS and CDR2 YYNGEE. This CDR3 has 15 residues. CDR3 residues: CASSVGLAGAAEQYF. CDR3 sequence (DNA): TGTGCCAGCAGCGTAGGACTAGCGGGGGCGGCCGAGCAGTACTTC.

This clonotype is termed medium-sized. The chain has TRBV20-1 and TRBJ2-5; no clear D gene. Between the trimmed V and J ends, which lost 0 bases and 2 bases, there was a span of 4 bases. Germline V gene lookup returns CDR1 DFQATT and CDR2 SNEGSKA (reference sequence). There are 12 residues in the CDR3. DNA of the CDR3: TGCAGTGCTAGAGATCGGCAAGAGACCCAGTACTTC. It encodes CSARDRQETQYF.

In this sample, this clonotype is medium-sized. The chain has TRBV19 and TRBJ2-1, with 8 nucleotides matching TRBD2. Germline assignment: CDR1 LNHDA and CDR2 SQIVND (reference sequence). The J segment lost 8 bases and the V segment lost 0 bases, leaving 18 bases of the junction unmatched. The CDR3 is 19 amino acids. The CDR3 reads CASSIDPPFGSGSLDEQFF. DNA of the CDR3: TGTGCCAGTAGTATAGATCCCCCTTTTGGCAGCGGGAGTCTCGATGAGCAGTTCTTC.

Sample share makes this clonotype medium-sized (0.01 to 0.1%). CDR3 sequence (DNA): TGCAGTGGAGGGCGTAGCGGGAGCTTGACTAGCACAGATACGCAGTATTTT. This gives the protein CSGGRSGSLTSTDTQYF. This chain uses TRBV20-1 with TRBJ2-3; TRBD2 aligns across 9 bases. The CDR3 is 17 amino acids. V trimming: 7 bases; J trimming: 0 bases; junction bases outside the gene matches: 14. The germline CDR1 and CDR2 sequences are DFQATT and SNEGSKA (reference sequence).

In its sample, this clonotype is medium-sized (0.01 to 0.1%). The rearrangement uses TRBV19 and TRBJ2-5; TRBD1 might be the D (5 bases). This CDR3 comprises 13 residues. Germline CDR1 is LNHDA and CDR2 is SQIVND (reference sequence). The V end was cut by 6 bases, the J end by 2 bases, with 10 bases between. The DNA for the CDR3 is TGTGCCAGTAGCGTACAGGCTCAAGAGACCCAGTACTTC. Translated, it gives CASSVQAQETQYF.

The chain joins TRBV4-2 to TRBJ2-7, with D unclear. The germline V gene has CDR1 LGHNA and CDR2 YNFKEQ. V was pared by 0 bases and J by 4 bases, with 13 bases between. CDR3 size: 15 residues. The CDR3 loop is CASSQDVGPWYEQYF. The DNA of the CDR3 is TGTGCCAGCAGCCAAGATGTGGGTCCCTGGTACGAGCAGTACTTC.

Written as DNA, the CDR3 is TGTGCCAGCAGCCCGACAGGGGCGAACACTGAAGCTTTCTTT. Translated, it gives CASSPTGANTEAFF. This chain connects TRBV14 to TRBJ1-1; 8 positions match TRBD1. The germline gives CDR1 SGHDN, CDR2 FVKESK. With 4 bases clipped from V and 1 base from J, the junction kept 2 bases outside the gene matches. There are 14 residues in the CDR3.

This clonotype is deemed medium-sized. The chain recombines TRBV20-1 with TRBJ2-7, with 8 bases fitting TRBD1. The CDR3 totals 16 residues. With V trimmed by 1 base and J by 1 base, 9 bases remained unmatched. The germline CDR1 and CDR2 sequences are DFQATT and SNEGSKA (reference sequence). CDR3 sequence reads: CSARGLPDRGSYEQYF. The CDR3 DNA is TGCAGTGCTAGAGGCCTACCCGACAGGGGATCCTACGAGCAGTACTTC.

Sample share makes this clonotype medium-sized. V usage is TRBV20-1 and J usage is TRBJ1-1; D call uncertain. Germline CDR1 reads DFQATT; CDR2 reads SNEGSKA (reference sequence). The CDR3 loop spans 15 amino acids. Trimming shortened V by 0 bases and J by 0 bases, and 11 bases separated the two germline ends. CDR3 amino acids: CSARDSRLVNTEAFF. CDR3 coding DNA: TGCAGTGCTAGAGATAGTCGGCTGGTGAACACTGAAGCTTTCTTT.

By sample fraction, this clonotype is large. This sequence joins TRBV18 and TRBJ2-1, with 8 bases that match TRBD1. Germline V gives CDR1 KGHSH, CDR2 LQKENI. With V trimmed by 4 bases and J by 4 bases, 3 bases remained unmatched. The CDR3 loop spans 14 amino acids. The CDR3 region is CASSRTGYYNEQFF. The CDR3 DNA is TGTGCCAGCTCACGGACAGGGTATTACAATGAGCAGTTCTTC. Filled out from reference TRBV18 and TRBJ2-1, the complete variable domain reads NAGVMQNPRHLVRRRGQEARLRCSPMKGHSHVYWYRQLPEEGLKFMVYLQKENIIDESGMPKERFSAEFPKEGPSILRIQQVVRGDSAAYFCASSRTGYYNEQFFGPGTRLTVL.

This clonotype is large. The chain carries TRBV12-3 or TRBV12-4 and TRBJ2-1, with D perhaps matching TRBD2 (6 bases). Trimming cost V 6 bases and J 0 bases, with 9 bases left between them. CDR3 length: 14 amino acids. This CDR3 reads CASSPGLSYNEQFF. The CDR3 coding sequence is TGTGCCAGCAGCCCGGGACTCTCCTACAATGAGCAGTTCTTC.

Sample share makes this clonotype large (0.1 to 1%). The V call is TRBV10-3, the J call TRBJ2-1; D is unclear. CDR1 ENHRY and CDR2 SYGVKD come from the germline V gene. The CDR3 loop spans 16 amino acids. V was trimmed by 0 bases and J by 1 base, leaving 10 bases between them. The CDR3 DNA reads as TGTGCCATCAGTGAGTCGACGCAGAATTCCTACAATGAGCAGTTCTTC. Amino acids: CAISESTQNSYNEQFF.

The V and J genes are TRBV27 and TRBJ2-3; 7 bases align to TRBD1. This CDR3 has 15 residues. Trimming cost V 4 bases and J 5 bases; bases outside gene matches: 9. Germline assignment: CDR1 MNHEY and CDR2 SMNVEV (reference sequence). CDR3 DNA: TGTGCCAGCAGTTGGGAGACAGGGTTCGGAGATACGCAGTATTTT. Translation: CASSWETGFGDTQYF.

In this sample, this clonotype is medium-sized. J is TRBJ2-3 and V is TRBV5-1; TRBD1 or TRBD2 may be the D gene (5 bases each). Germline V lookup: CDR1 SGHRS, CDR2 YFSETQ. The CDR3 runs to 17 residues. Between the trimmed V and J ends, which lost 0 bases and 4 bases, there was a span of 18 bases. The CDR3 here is CASSLGDESYHADTQYF. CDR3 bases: TGCGCCAGCAGCTTGGGGGACGAGTCTTACCACGCAGATACGCAGTATTTT.

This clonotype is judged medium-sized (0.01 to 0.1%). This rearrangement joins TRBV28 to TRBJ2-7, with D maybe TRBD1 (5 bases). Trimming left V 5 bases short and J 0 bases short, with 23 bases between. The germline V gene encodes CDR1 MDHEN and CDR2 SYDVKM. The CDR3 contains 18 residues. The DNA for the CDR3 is TGTGCCAGCAGTACTACAGGTCTTGGGCGTCTCTACTCCTACGAGCAGTACTTC. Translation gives CASSTTGLGRLYSYEQYF.

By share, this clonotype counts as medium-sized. CDR3 DNA: TGCAGCGTTGAAGATGACAGGGGTCTAAACCCTAACTATGGCTACACCTTC. The encoded protein is CSVEDDRGLNPNYGYTF. The V gene is TRBV29-1, the J gene TRBJ1-2; 8 positions agree with TRBD1. With V trimmed by 0 bases and J by 0 bases, 9 bases remained unmatched. CDR3 length: 17 amino acids. The germline CDR1 and CDR2 sequences are SQVTM and ANQGSEA.

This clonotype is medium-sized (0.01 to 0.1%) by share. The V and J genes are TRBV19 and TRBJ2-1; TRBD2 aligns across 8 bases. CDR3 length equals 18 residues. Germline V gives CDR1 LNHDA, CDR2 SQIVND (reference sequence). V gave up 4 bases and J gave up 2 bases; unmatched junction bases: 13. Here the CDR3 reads CASSTQVAGQYPYNEQFF. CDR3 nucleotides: TGTGCCAGTAGTACCCAGGTAGCGGGGCAATATCCCTACAATGAGCAGTTCTTC.

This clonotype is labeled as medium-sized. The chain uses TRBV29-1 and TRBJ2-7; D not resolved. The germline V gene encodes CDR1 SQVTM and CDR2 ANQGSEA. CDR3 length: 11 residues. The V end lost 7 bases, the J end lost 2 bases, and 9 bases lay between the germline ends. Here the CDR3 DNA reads TGCAGCGCCTGGGCTGCCTACGAGCAGTACTTC. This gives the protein CSAWAAYEQYF.

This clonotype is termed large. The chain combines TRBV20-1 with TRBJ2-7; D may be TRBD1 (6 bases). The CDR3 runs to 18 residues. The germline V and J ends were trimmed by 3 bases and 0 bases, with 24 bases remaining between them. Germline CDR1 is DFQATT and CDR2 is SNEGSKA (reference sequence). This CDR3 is CSARGLFGQGGSSYEQYF. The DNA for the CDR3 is TGCAGTGCTAGGGGGCTGTTTGGCCAAGGGGGAAGCTCCTACGAGCAGTACTTC.

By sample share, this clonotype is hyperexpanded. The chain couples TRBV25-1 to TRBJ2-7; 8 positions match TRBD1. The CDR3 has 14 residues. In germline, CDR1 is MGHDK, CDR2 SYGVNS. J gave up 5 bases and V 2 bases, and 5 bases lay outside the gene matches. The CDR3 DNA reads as TGTGCCAGCAGTGAAACCCTGACAGGGGACGAGCAGTACTTC. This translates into CASSETLTGDEQYF.

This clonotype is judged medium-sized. CDR3 sequence: CASSLSSWGTYGYTF. The CDR3 DNA is TGTGCCAGCAGTTTATCAAGCTGGGGAACTTATGGCTACACCTTC. The V call is TRBV28, the J call TRBJ1-2, with D hard to call. Germline loops: CDR1 MDHEN, CDR2 SYDVKM. V gave up 1 base and J gave up 5 bases, with 14 bases separating them. The CDR3 is made up of 15 amino acids.

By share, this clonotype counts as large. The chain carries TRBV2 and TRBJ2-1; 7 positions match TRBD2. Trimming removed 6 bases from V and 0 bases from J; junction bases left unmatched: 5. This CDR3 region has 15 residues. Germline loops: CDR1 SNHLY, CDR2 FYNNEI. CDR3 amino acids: CASRLGGSSYNEQFF. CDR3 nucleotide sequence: TGTGCCAGCAGATTGGGAGGGAGCTCCTACAATGAGCAGTTCTTC.

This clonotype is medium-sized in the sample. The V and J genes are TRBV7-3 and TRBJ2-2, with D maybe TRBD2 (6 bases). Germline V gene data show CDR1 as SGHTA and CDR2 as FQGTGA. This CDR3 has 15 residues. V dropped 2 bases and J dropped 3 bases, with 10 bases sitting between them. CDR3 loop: CASSLRSGDTGELFF. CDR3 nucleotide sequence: TGTGCCAGCAGCTTACGGTCGGGAGACACCGGGGAGCTGTTTTTT.

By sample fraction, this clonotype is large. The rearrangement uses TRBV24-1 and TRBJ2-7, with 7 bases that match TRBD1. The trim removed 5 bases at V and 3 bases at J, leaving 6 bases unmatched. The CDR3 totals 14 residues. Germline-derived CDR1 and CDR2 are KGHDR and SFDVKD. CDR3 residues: CATSGDRDDYEQYF. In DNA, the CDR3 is TGTGCCACCAGTGGAGACAGGGACGACTACGAGCAGTACTTC.

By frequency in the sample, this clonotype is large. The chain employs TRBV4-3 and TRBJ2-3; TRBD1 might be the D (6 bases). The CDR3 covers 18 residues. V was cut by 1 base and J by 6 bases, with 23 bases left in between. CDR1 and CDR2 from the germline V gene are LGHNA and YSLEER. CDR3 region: CASSQGGRGRIFGDTQYF. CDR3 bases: TGCGCCAGCAGCCAAGGGGGCAGGGGAAGGATATTCGGGGATACGCAGTATTTT.

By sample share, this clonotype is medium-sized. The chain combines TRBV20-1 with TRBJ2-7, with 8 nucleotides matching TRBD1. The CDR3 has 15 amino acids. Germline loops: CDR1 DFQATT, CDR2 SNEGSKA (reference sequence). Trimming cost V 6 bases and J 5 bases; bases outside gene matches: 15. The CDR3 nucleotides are TGCAGTGCCATAGACAGGGGCCCTGGTTCGAACGAGCAGTACTTC. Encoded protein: CSAIDRGPGSNEQYF.

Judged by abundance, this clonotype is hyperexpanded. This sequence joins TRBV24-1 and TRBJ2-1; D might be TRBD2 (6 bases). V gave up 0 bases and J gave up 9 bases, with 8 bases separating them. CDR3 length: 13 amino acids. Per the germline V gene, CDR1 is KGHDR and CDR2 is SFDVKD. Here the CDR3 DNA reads TGTGCCACCAGTGATTTGCGGGGAGGTGAGCAGTTCTTC. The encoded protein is CATSDLRGGEQFF.